The entry that follows covers one T cell receptor beta chain sequence. As yet, its antigen is unknown. The data derive from a study of persistence of HIV-infected CD4 T cells. The wider study: Median time on suppressive ART was seven to nine years.

Germline loops: CDR1 MDHEN, CDR2 SYDVKM. CDR3 length: 16 residues. Trimming pared 3 bases from V and 0 bases from J, leaving 12 bases between. An overlapping HIV-1 Gag peptide pool stimulated these cells at 0.75 to 1 ug/peptide/mL. Sorting selected CD4+ T cells upregulating both CD40 ligand and CD69. This was the immunoSEQ version 4 assay in survey mode. Assay used: immunoSEQ multiplex PCR; TCRdb lists only in-frame clones, some missing. Among about 32,000 clones listed, roughly 71% were seen once. Material: CD4+ T cells sorted from PBMCs after roughly 18-hour stimulation, obtained from a patient who received antiretroviral therapy. The chain uses TRBV28 and TRBJ2-4; D gene ambiguous. This sequence was found in an adult man with HIV who was CMV-seropositive. The CDR3 nucleotides read TGTGCCAGCAGTTTGTGGAAAGAGGCAGCCAAAAACATTCAGTACTTC. Encoded protein: CASSLWKEAAKNIQYF.